The rows below give T cell receptor beta chains drawn from one sample of a study of cytomegalovirus exposure and HLA in healthy donors. Assay used: immunoSEQ multiplex PCR; TCRdb lists only in-frame clones, some missing. The sample has 150,000 to 200,000 clones, about three quarters seen once. The sequenced sample was PBMCs. The receptors come from a woman in her 30s in good health and CMV-seronegative. CDR3s include the opening cysteine and the closing phenylalanine or tryptophan. A D gene is named only where the DNA matches it firmly. Clone size, where shown, is once, few, many, or a class for clones that have expanded.

J | V | size | D | length | DNA | CDR3
TRBJ2-1 | TRBV5-1 | NA | NA | 15 | TGCGCCAGCCAATGGGGGGATGCCTCCTACAATGAGCAGTTCTTC | CASQWGDASYNEQFF
TRBJ2-7 | TRBV18 | few | NA | 15 | TGTGCCAGCTCACCATCCCCACAGGGCTTCTACGAGCAGTACTTC | CASSPSPQGFYEQYF
TRBJ2-7 | TRBV6-1 | NA | NA | 13 | TGTGCCATCCCCGCGGGTGTGGCCTACGAGCAGTACTTC | CAIPAGVAYEQYF
TRBJ2-7 | TRBV10-1 | NA | TRBD2 | 16 | TGCGCCAGCAGTCCGGTCGTCGGGCGGGAGAAGTACGAGCAGTACTTC | CASSPVVGREKYEQYF
TRBJ2-7 | TRBV28 | few | TRBD1 | 14 | TGTGCCAGCACTGGGACAGGGGGAACCTACGAGCAGTACTTC | CASTGTGGTYEQYF
TRBJ2-2 | TRBV9 | few | TRBD2 | 16 | TGTGCCAGCAGCGCCACGGGGGGGCCGGGAACCGGGGAGCTGTTTTTT | CASSATGGPGTGELFF
TRBJ2-7 | TRBV19 | few | NA | 13 | TGTGCCAGTAGTATAAGGTACAGGGACGAGCAGTACTTC | CASSIRYRDEQYF
TRBJ1-4 | TRBV11-2 | NA | NA | 13 | TGTGCCAGCAGCTCGGGACTTAATGAAAAACTGTTTTTT | CASSSGLNEKLFF
TRBJ2-7 | TRBV6-5 | NA | NA | 16 | TGTGCCAGCAGTTTTCTGACTGGATCGGGCTCCTACGAGCAGTACTTC | CASSFLTGSGSYEQYF
TRBJ2-7 | TRBV28 | few | TRBD2 | 13 | TGTGCCAGCTGGGAGGGAATAAGCTACGAGCAGTACTTC | CASWEGISYEQYF
TRBJ1-5 | TRBV6-1 | NA | TRBD1 | 15 | TGTGCCAGCAGACAAGGGGGACAGGTCAATCAGCCCCAGCATTTT | CASRQGGQVNQPQHF
TRBJ2-7 | TRBV28 | NA | TRBD1 | 16 | TGTGCCAGCAGCCAGGGGCGAGGGGGCTCGCCCTACGAGCAGTACTTC | CASSQGRGGSPYEQYF
TRBJ2-5 | TRBV2 | NA | NA | 15 | TGTGCCAGCAGGGACCCTATCAGGGCCCAGGAGACCCAGTACTTC | CASRDPIRAQETQYF
TRBJ2-1 | TRBV7-2 | NA | NA | 15 | TGTGCCAGCACCCTCACAGGATCCTCCTACAATGAGCAGTTCTTC | CASTLTGSSYNEQFF
TRBJ1-2 | TRBV5-1 | once | TRBD1 | 16 | TGCGCCAGCAGCTTGCGGTATGGACAGGGAGGATATGGCTACACCTTC | CASSLRYGQGGYGYTF
TRBJ2-1 | TRBV7-2 | NA | NA | 15 | TGTGCCAGCAGCTTAGCGAACGGACTCTACAATGAGCAGTTCTTC | CASSLANGLYNEQFF
TRBJ2-3 | TRBV7-3 | NA | TRBD2 | 15 | TGTGCCAGCAGCTTAACCGGACTAGCGGGGGGATCGCAGTATTTT | CASSLTGLAGGSQYF
TRBJ1-4 | TRBV6-5 | NA | TRBD1 | 15 | TGTGCCAGCAGTTCCCTGACAGGGGGCAAAGAAAAACTGTTTTTT | CASSSLTGGKEKLFF
TRBJ2-5 | TRBV18 | NA | NA | 15 | TGTGCCAGCTCACCACCGATGGGAGCAAAAGAGACCCAGTACTTC | CASSPPMGAKETQYF
TRBJ1-3 | TRBV18 | NA | NA | 15 | TGTGCCAGCTCACCCGTCTACGTCCCTGGAAACACCATATATTTT | CASSPVYVPGNTIYF